The rows below give T cell receptor beta chains drawn from one sample of a study of T cells after yellow fever vaccination. TCRdb processed the 5' RACE reads anew with MiXCR; each CDR3 protein has one entry. The sample lists 250,000 or so distinct CDR3 sequences, approximately 3.6% seen once, with over 15% in the top ten. The starting material was PBMCs, obtained 15 days after the yellow fever booster vaccination. The source is a man aged 18 to 35 who received the YFV17D yellow fever vaccine. Both conserved end residues are part of each CDR3. D genes are given only for firm matches. Clone size is shown for a subset of rows, as once, few, many or a class of expanded clone.

.,many,TRBJ2-4,TRBV20-1,TGCAGTGCTATGCGCCGGGACACAAGAAACATTCAGTACTTC,CSAMRRDTRNIQYF
.,many,TRBJ2-7,TRBV7-2,TGTGCCAGCAGCTTACCGACCTACGAGCAGTACTTC,CASSLPTYEQYF
.,many,TRBJ2-3,TRBV7-6,TGTGCCAGCAGCCCGAGGACGCCCATTAGCACAGATACGCAGTATTTT,CASSPRTPISTDTQYF
.,.,TRBJ1-1,TRBV14,TGTGCCAGCAGCCGAACTAGAACTAGCCAGACGACTGAAGCTTTCTTT,CASSRTRTSQTTEAFF
.,many,TRBJ2-2,TRBV5-1,TGCGCCAGCAGCCCGCTGCATGGAGACACCGGGGAGCTGTTTTTT,CASSPLHGDTGELFF
.,many,TRBJ2-6,TRBV19,TGTGCCAGTAGTCGCCTCTCTGGGGCCAACGTCCTGACTTTC,CASSRLSGANVLTF
TRBD2,many,TRBJ2-3,TRBV7-8,TGTGCCAGCTGCCCCGGGGGGTCCACAGATACGCAGTATTTT,CASCPGGSTDTQYF
.,many,TRBJ2-3,TRBV11-2,TGTGCCAGCAGCTTAGGCGTTGTCAGGAACACAGATACGCAGTATTTT,CASSLGVVRNTDTQYF
TRBD1,many,TRBJ1-1,TRBV6-2/TRBV6-3,TGTGCCAGCAGTTCAGGGACAGGGGCCACTGAAGCTTTCTTT,CASSSGTGATEAFF
.,many,TRBJ2-7,TRBV5-1,TGCGCCAGCAGCGCCGGGGCCAGTTCCTACGAGCAGTACTTC,CASSAGASSYEQYF
TRBD1,many,TRBJ2-1,TRBV7-2,TGTGCCAGCAGCGGTACAGGGGGGAATGAGCAGTTCTTC,CASSGTGGNEQFF
TRBD1,many,TRBJ2-3,TRBV5-6,TGTGCCAGCAGCTGGGACAGGGGGCGCGGGGATACGCAGTATTTT,CASSWDRGRGDTQYF
.,many,TRBJ1-2,TRBV3-1,TGTGCCAGCAGCCCCCGAGGTGGCAGGGACTATGGCTACACCTTC,CASSPRGGRDYGYTF
TRBD2,many,TRBJ2-1,TRBV5-1,TGCGCCAGCAGCTCTAGCGGTACTGAGCAGTTCTTC,CASSSSGTEQFF
TRBD1,.,TRBJ1-4,TRBV5-8,TGTGCCAGCAGCATCCGGGACAGGCGTCTTTTT,CASSIRDRRLF
TRBD2,many,TRBJ2-5,TRBV29-1,TGCAGCGTCTGGGGGGGGCAAGAGACCCAGTACTTC,CSVWGGQETQYF
TRBD1,many,TRBJ1-1,TRBV6-5,TGTGCCAGCAGTCGCGGGGGACAGGCCGGCACTGAAGCTTTCTTT,CASSRGGQAGTEAFF
.,many,TRBJ1-4,TRBV7-2,TGTGCCAGCAGTCGCGGCCCCCCTGAAAAACTGTTTTTT,CASSRGPPEKLFF
TRBD2,many,TRBJ2-3,TRBV7-2,TGTGCCAGCAGACTAGCGGGGGGCCCCCCAGATACGCAGTATTTT,CASRLAGGPPDTQYF
TRBD1,many,TRBJ2-2,TRBV5-1,TGCGCCAGCAGCCCGGGGACAGGAGAAGCCGGGGAGCTGTTTTTT,CASSPGTGEAGELFF
.,many,TRBJ1-6,TRBV9,TGTGCCAGCAGCGTGGCACCGGGGGACCATTCACCCCTCCACTTT,CASSVAPGDHSPLHF
TRBD1,many,TRBJ1-6,TRBV14,TGTGCCAGCAGCCCCAGGACAGGGGAACGCTCACCCCTCCACTTT,CASSPRTGERSPLHF
TRBD2,many,TRBJ2-3,TRBV5-1,TGCGCCAGCAACCCGAGTAGCGGGGCTTTCGGATCGCAGTATTTT,CASNPSSGAFGSQYF
TRBD2,many,TRBJ2-1,TRBV20-1,TGCAGTGCTAGAGATCCTAGCGGGGGCCAAAACAATGAGCAGTTCTTC,CSARDPSGGQNNEQFF
.,many,TRBJ2-3,TRBV25-1,TGTGCCAGCAGTGGAGGGGGTTACTCGGATACGCAGTATTTT,CASSGGGYSDTQYF
.,many,TRBJ1-6,TRBV7-8,TGTGCCAGCAGCTCCCAGGGGAATAATTCACCCCTCCACTTT,CASSSQGNNSPLHF
.,many,TRBJ2-7,TRBV27,TGTGCCAGCAGGACTCAGGGAAACGAGCAGTACTTC,CASRTQGNEQYF
.,many,TRBJ1-6,TRBV4-2,TGTGCCAGCAGCCAAGACGGGGAAAATTCACCCCTCCACTTT,CASSQDGENSPLHF
.,many,TRBJ2-3,TRBV5-1,TGCGCCAGCAGCTCAGGACAGTACACAGATACGCAGTATTTT,CASSSGQYTDTQYF
.,.,TRBJ2-7,TRBV27,TGTGCCACCTCACCTTGGACGAGCCTTTACGAGCAGTACTTC,CATSPWTSLYEQYF
TRBD2,many,TRBJ2-5,TRBV5-4,TGTGCCAGCAGCTACGCTAGCGGGGAGAAAGAGACCCAGTACTTC,CASSYASGEKETQYF
.,.,TRBJ1-2,TRBV7-2,TGTGCCAGCAGCTTCTCAGTTGCTAACTATGGCTACACCTTC,CASSFSVANYGYTF
.,many,TRBJ1-1,TRBV18,TGTGCCAGCTCACCACCGAGCAGGGCGAACACTGAAGCTTTCTTT,CASSPPSRANTEAFF
.,many,TRBJ2-1,TRBV3-1,TGTGCCAGCAGCCAATTCCGTGAGGGGGGGCAGTTCTTC,CASSQFREGGQFF
.,many,TRBJ2-1,TRBV12-3/TRBV12-4,TGTGCCAGCAGTTACGGGAAGAGCTCCTACAATGAGCAGTTCTTC,CASSYGKSSYNEQFF
.,many,TRBJ1-2,TRBV27,TGTGCCAGCTCAGGGGCGGGCGGCTACACCTTC,CASSGAGGYTF
.,many,TRBJ2-5,TRBV2,TGTGCCAGCAGTGTCGGAGGACTCACTACAGAGACCCAGTACTTC,CASSVGGLTTETQYF
.,.,TRBJ2-1,TRBV6-2/TRBV6-3,TGTGCCAGCAGCCGCCCCGGGGAGCAGTTCTTC,CASSRPGEQFF
TRBD2,many,TRBJ2-4,TRBV20-1,TGCAGTGCTGGGGCGGGGGAACTAGCCAAAAACATTCAGTACTTC,CSAGAGELAKNIQYF
TRBD1,.,TRBJ2-5,TRBV28,TGTGCCAGCAGTTTGCACTCCCCGGGACAGGAAGAGACCCAGTACTTC,CASSLHSPGQEETQYF
.,many,TRBJ2-1,TRBV4-2,TGTGCCAGCAGCCAAGCTCGAGGCAATGAGCAGTTCTTC,CASSQARGNEQFF
.,many,TRBJ2-2,TRBV7-2,TGTGCCAGCAGCTTTAAGGGCGGGGCCGGGGAGCTGTTTTTT,CASSFKGGAGELFF
.,many,TRBJ1-4,TRBV4-1,TGCGCCAGCAGCCAAGTTCTAATCAGCCCGAATGAAAAACTGTTTTTT,CASSQVLISPNEKLFF
.,many,TRBJ1-1,TRBV20-1,TGCAGTGCTAGGATCATAGTACCCCGCCGGGCCTTGAACACTGAAGCTTTCTTT,CSARIIVPRRALNTEAFF
TRBD2,few,TRBJ2-7,TRBV20-1,TGCAGTGCTAGTGGTGGGACTAGCGGACCCTACGAGCAGTACTTC,CSASGGTSGPYEQYF
TRBD2,.,TRBJ2-7,TRBV20-1,TGCAGTGGACTAGCGGGGGTCTCCTACGAGCAGTACTTC,CSGLAGVSYEQYF
.,many,TRBJ2-1,TRBV20-1,TGCAGTGCTAGTGGAGACACCATGAATGAGCAGTTCTTC,CSASGDTMNEQFF
TRBD2,many,TRBJ2-1,TRBV7-3,TGTGCCAGCAGCCTTGGACTAGCGGGGAACAATGAGCAGTTCTTC,CASSLGLAGNNEQFF
TRBD1,many,TRBJ1-1,TRBV12-3/TRBV12-4,TGTGCCAGCAGTTTTGGGGACAGGTACACTGAAGCTTTCTTT,CASSFGDRYTEAFF
.,many,TRBJ1-4,TRBV4-1,TGCGCCAGCAGCCAGGGTACAGGGACTAATGAAAAACTGTTTTTT,CASSQGTGTNEKLFF
TRBD1,many,TRBJ1-2,TRBV28,TGTGCCAGCGGCCCAATACCGGGACAGATAAACTATGGCTACACCTTC,CASGPIPGQINYGYTF
.,.,TRBJ1-6,TRBV19,TGTGCCAGTAGTAGGCAGAGCGCGGCGAATTCACCCCTCCACTTT,CASSRQSAANSPLHF
.,many,TRBJ1-2,TRBV4-3,TGCGCCAGCAGCCAACCGGGTCTTGATGGCTACACCTTC,CASSQPGLDGYTF
TRBD1,few,TRBJ2-5,TRBV29-1,TGCAGCGTCATACAGGGGCCGAGGCAAGAGACCCAGTACTTC,CSVIQGPRQETQYF
.,many,TRBJ1-1,TRBV7-2,TGTGCCAGCAGCCCGAGTTGGGGTATGAACACTGAAGCTTTCTTT,CASSPSWGMNTEAFF
.,many,TRBJ1-2,TRBV20-1,TGCAGTGCTAGAGATGGGGAGGGGGGCGATGGCTACACCTTC,CSARDGEGGDGYTF
TRBD1,.,TRBJ2-1,TRBV7-2,TGTGCCAGCAGCAAAGGGACAGCGCCCAATGAGCAGTTCTTC,CASSKGTAPNEQFF